The clone carrying this T cell receptor beta chain was picked up a small number of times. Antigen specificity is unknown. The data originate from a study of blood T cells in healthy people across ages. Study-wide results and limits: PBMCs that were unsorted prevented a conclusive naive versus antigen-experienced comparison. Estimated diversity that came from one million T cells was considered an underestimate.

A J-beta primer mix and a sample-barcoded 5' primer were used in a second PCR of about 6 to 12 cycles. MiXCR was run by TCRdb on the 5' RACE reads, yielding one entry per CDR3 protein. This sample carries some 1.8 million distinct CDR3 sequences, roughly 43% of them seen once, and the ten largest clones take about 21%. Sequencing was carried out using blood. This TCR derives from a human donor in good health.

The CDR3 here is CASSQDTGTGYGYTF. DNA for the CDR3: TGCGCCAGCAGCCAAGATACCGGGACGGGCTATGGCTACACCTTC. V gene TRBV4-3 combines with J gene TRBJ1-2, with D perhaps TRBD1 (5 bases). The CDR3 is 15 residues long. Germline V gives CDR1 LGHNA, CDR2 YSLEER. The V end lost 0 bases, the J end lost 4 bases, and 12 bases lay between the germline ends.